A selection of T cell receptor beta chains follows, all from one sample in a study of blood T cell repertoires in COVID-19. Libraries were prepared by immunoSEQ multiplex PCR; TCRdb keeps only in-frame clonotypes and omits some of them. The sample consists of around 77,000 clones, roughly 82% of them appearing once. Specimen: peripheral blood. The origin of the receptors is a human donor in a cohort sampled during active COVID-19. The CDR3 runs from the conserved cysteine through the conserved F or W. D genes are given only for firm matches. The size entry is marked missing in some rows and otherwise reads once, few, many or a size class.

j_gene,v_gene,abundance,d_gene,CDR3aa,CDR3nt
TRBJ1-1,TRBV27,NA,NA,CASRLSPGLLNTEAFF,TGTGCCAGCAGACTGAGTCCAGGTCTACTGAACACTGAAGCTTTCTTT
TRBJ1-4,TRBV5-4,NA,NA,CASSSGLGQGNEKLFF,TGTGCCAGCAGCTCCGGGCTGGGGCAGGGTAATGAAAAACTGTTTTTT
TRBJ1-4,TRBV5-1,NA,TRBD1,CASSSGTVPEKLFF,TGCGCCAGCAGCTCAGGGACAGTTCCCGAAAAACTGTTTTTT
TRBJ2-5,TRBV19,NA,TRBD2,CASSLTSEETQYF,TGTGCCAGTAGTCTGACTAGCGAGGAGACCCAGTACTTC
TRBJ1-5,TRBV10-3,NA,TRBD1,CAITGQGDSNQPQHF,TGTGCCATCACGGGACAGGGAGATAGCAATCAGCCCCAGCATTTT
TRBJ2-1,TRBV6-5,NA,NA,CASTSARGGNEQFF,TGTGCCAGCACCTCGGCTAGAGGGGGCAATGAGCAGTTCTTC
TRBJ2-1,TRBV5-1,NA,TRBD2,CASSSGGTRSYNEQFF,TGCGCCAGCAGCTCCGGCGGGACTAGATCCTACAATGAGCAGTTCTTC
TRBJ2-3,TRBV7-2,NA,NA,CASSPWTDTDTQYF,TGTGCCAGCAGCCCATGGACAGACACAGATACGCAGTATTTT
TRBJ2-1,TRBV29-1,NA,NA,CSVESVGGLLYYNEQFF,TGCAGCGTTGAATCAGTGGGGGGGCTATTATACTACAATGAGCAGTTCTTC
TRBJ2-5,TRBV5-1,NA,TRBD2,CASSFDGGVEETQYF,TGCGCCAGCAGCTTTGACGGGGGGGTGGAAGAGACCCAGTACTTC
TRBJ2-5,TRBV29-1,NA,TRBD1,CSVEIWTGARGGETQYF,TGCAGCGTTGAAATATGGACAGGGGCCCGAGGGGGAGAGACCCAGTACTTC
TRBJ2-7,TRBV6-2/TRBV6-3,NA,TRBD2,CASSYSKFQREAYEQYF,TGTGCCAGCAGTTACTCGAAGTTTCAGCGGGAAGCCTACGAGCAGTACTTC
TRBJ1-2,TRBV6-6,NA,NA,CASSPVLVGYTF,TGTGCCAGCAGCCCGGTCCTGGTTGGCTACACCTTC
TRBJ1-3,TRBV19,NA,NA,CASSNTGFSGNTIYF,TGTGCCAGTAGTAATACAGGGTTTTCTGGAAACACCATATATTTT
TRBJ1-2,TRBV10-3,few,NA,CAISESTDGYTF,TGTGCCATCAGTGAGTCCACGGATGGCTACACCTTC
TRBJ2-1,TRBV27,medium-sized,NA,CASSLYAGAGNEQFF,TGTGCCAGCAGTTTATATGCGGGGGCGGGGAATGAGCAGTTCTTC
TRBJ2-7,TRBV6-5,NA,NA,CASSRYRVEDEQYF,TGTGCCAGCAGTAGATACAGGGTCGAGGACGAGCAGTACTTC
TRBJ1-2,TRBV6-5,NA,NA,CASIRTAGDYGYTF,TGTGCCAGCATTAGGACAGCCGGGGACTATGGCTACACCTTC
TRBJ1-2,TRBV10-1,NA,NA,CASSVGGRGYTF,TGCGCCAGCAGTGTGGGAGGGAGGGGCTACACCTTC
TRBJ1-4,TRBV18,NA,NA,CASSGGREEKLFF,TGTGCCAGCTCGGGGGGACGAGAAGAAAAACTGTTTTTT
TRBJ1-1,TRBV19,NA,NA,CASSDRAGAREAFF,TGTGCCAGTAGTGATAGAGCGGGGGCGAGGGAAGCTTTCTTT
TRBJ2-6,TRBV2,NA,TRBD1,CASTAETGVPGANVLTF,TGTGCCAGCACTGCCGAGACAGGGGTCCCTGGGGCCAACGTCCTGACTTTC
TRBJ2-1,TRBV28,NA,TRBD2,CASRPNLAGGNEQFF,TGTGCCAGCAGGCCCAATCTAGCGGGGGGCAATGAGCAGTTCTTC
TRBJ1-1,TRBV6-5,NA,NA,CASSPGRLMNTEAFF,TGTGCCAGCAGCCCAGGGCGCCTTATGAACACTGAAGCTTTCTTT
TRBJ2-5,TRBV9,NA,NA,CASSVGGYPTVETQYF,TGTGCCAGCAGCGTTGGCGGGTACCCGACGGTGGAGACCCAGTACTTC
TRBJ1-2,TRBV5-1,once,NA,CASSLGGGAENGYTF,TGCGCCAGCAGCTTGGGCGGGGGAGCGGAGAATGGCTACACCTTC
TRBJ2-7,TRBV5-1,NA,NA,CASRSGRRNEQYF,TGCGCCAGCCGATCCGGTAGAAGAAACGAGCAGTACTTC
TRBJ1-6,TRBV5-1,NA,NA,CASSLLWGRENSPLHF,TGCGCCAGCAGCTTGCTATGGGGACGGGAGAATTCACCCCTCCACTTT